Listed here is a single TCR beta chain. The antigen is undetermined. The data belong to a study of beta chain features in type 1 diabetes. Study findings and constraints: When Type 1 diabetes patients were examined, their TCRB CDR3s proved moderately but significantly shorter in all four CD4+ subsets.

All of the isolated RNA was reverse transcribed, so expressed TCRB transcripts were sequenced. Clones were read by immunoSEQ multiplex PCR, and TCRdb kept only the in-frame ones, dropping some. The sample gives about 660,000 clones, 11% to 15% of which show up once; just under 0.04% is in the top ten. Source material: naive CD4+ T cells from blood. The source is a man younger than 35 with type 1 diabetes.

The CDR3 loop reads CAVPGGILGNTEAFF. CDR3 nucleotide sequence: TGTGCCGTTCCGGGGGGCATTTTAGGTAACACTGAAGCTTTCTTT. The J gene is TRBJ1-1, the V gene TRBV7-9; D may be TRBD1 (6 bases). CDR1 SEHNR and CDR2 FQNEAQ come from the germline V gene (reference sequence). Trimming stripped 11 bases from V and 2 bases from J, with 21 bases between. This CDR3 is built from 15 residues.